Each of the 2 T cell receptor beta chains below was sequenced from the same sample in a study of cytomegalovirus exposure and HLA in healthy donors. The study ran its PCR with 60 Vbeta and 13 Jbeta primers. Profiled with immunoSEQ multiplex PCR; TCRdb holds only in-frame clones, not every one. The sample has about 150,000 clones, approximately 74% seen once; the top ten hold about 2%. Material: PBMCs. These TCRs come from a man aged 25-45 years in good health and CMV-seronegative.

The DNA of the CDR3 is TGTGCCAGCAGCGTAGGCTATTCCTCTAGGCAGGATACGCAGTATTTT. The encoded protein is CASSVGYSSRQDTQYF. The J gene is TRBJ2-3, the V gene TRBV9; D is uncertain. Trimming cost V 0 bases and J 6 bases, with 17 bases left between them. There are 16 residues in the CDR3. Germline CDR1 is SGDLS and CDR2 is YYNGEE.

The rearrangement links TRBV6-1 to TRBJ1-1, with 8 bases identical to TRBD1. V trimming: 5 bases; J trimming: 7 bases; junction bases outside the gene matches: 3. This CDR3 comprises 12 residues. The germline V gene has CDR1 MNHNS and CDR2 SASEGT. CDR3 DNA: TGTGCCAGCAGTCTGACAGGGGTTGAAGCTTTCTTT. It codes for CASSLTGVEAFF.